What follows is one T cell receptor (beta chain) and its context. Trimming pared 5 bases from V and 3 bases from J, leaving 11 bases between. CDR3 length: 13 residues. The germline V gene encodes CDR1 MGHRA and CDR2 YSYEKL. The entry originates in a study of control samples from healthy donors and cancer patients. Assay: immunoSEQ multiplex PCR; the TCRdb copy retains only in-frame clones and omits some. There are some 130,000 clones in the sample; roughly 91% occur only once, and around 1.6% lies in the top ten. The TCR sequence derives from a man over 45 with head and neck cancer. The J gene is TRBJ2-7, the V gene TRBV4-1; D possibly corresponds to TRBD1 (5 bases). The sequencing sample was made of PBMCs. The CDR3 DNA reads as TGCGCCAGCAGCTACCAGGGAAGCTACGAGCAGTACTTC. This codes for CASSYQGSYEQYF.